This TCR beta chain was found in a study of T cells after yellow fever vaccination. Findings and caveats of the study: Contaminants from the bulk population, in the form of abundant clonotypes, could be found in FACS-sorted repertoires.

TCRdb fed the 5' RACE reads into MiXCR, producing one record per CDR3 protein. The sample has 550,000 or so distinct CDR3 sequences, about 19% seen once. In the case of this clonotype: The target antigen is unknown.

In germline, CDR1 is LNHDA, CDR2 SQIVND (reference sequence). The CDR3 consists of 17 residues. V lost 5 bases and J lost 0; bases outside the gene matches: 10. The TCR comes from a man younger than 40 who received the YFV17D yellow fever vaccine. This sample comprised PBMCs, obtained 15 days after the yellow fever booster vaccination. V is TRBV19 and J is TRBJ2-7; 10 bases are a match to TRBD1. CDR3 amino acids: CASSLPPRTGGSYEQYF. DNA of the CDR3: TGTGCCAGTAGTCTTCCGCCCCGGACAGGGGGCTCCTACGAGCAGTACTTC.